Listed below are T cell receptor beta chains from one sample, sequenced in a study of blood T cells in healthy people across ages. TCRdb re-called the 5' RACE reads with MiXCR, one entry per CDR3 protein. The sample shows about 930,000 distinct CDR3 sequences, 25% to 35% of them seen only once. A further study also used this sample, focusing on T cells of mothers and their children.

The sequenced material came from blood. The source is a woman between 40 and 55 years old in good health. Both conserved end residues are part of each CDR3. Fields, in order: J gene, D gene, V gene, CDR3 protein. A D gene is named only where the DNA matches it firmly.

j_call: TRBJ2-1
d_call: NA
v_call: TRBV27
cdr3_aa: CASSSYGLTGNEQFF

j_call: TRBJ2-2
d_call: NA
v_call: TRBV28
cdr3_aa: CASIDNTGELFF

j_call: TRBJ2-1
d_call: NA
v_call: TRBV7-2
cdr3_aa: CASSRDANEQFF

j_call: TRBJ2-4
d_call: TRBD2
v_call: TRBV20-1
cdr3_aa: CSARTGGRAKNIQYF

j_call: TRBJ2-1
d_call: NA
v_call: TRBV5-1
cdr3_aa: CASSLGGLAGNNEQFF

j_call: NA
d_call: TRBD2
v_call: TRBV7-2
cdr3_aa: CASRGTGAGGRQETQFF

j_call: TRBJ2-7
d_call: TRBD1
v_call: TRBV6-2/TRBV6-3
cdr3_aa: CASKKQGQGTYEQYF

j_call: TRBJ2-7
d_call: TRBD2
v_call: TRBV9
cdr3_aa: CASSGGGFHYEQYF

j_call: TRBJ2-1
d_call: NA
v_call: TRBV7-2
cdr3_aa: CASSSGMGSYNEQFF

j_call: TRBJ2-3
d_call: NA
v_call: TRBV7-2
cdr3_aa: CASSFYSDTQYF